A single T cell receptor beta chain is shown here with its context. The antigen is unknown. The record originates from a study of cytomegalovirus exposure and HLA in healthy donors. Study overall: An early data release held about 85 million unique TCRs from HLA-typed donors. Study outcomes and limitations: Specificity of three CMV-associated chains for CMV antigens was verified in vitro. It emerged from a later analysis that several of the most significant clusters appeared to be linked to common viral pathogens.

This PCR relied on a set of 60 Vbeta primers and 13 Jbeta primers. TCRdb's table, derived via immunoSEQ multiplex PCR, lists solely in-frame clones and lacks some. There are over 65,000 clones in the sample; around 79% occur only once, and roughly 13% lies in the top ten. From germline, CDR1 is MNHEY and CDR2 SVGAGI. The V end lost 0 bases, the J end lost 5 bases, and 13 bases lay between the germline ends. CDR3 length equals 15 residues. The gene calls are TRBV6-5 and TRBJ1-2; a possible D gene is TRBD1 (5 bases). The receptor was derived from a human donor in good health. Specimen: PBMCs. DNA of the CDR3: TGTGCCAGCAGTTACTCTATTTGGGGCAGTTATGGCTACACCTTC. This gives the protein CASSYSIWGSYGYTF.